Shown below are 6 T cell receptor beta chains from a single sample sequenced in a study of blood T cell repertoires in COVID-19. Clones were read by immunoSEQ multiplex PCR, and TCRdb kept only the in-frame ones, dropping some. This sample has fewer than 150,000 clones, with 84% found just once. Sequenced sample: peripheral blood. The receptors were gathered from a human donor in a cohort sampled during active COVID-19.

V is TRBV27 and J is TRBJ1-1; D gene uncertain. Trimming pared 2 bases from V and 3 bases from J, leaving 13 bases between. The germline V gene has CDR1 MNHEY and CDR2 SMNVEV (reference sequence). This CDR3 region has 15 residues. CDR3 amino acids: CASSLGPLGDTEAFF. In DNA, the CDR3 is TGTGCCAGCAGTTTAGGTCCCCTCGGTGACACTGAAGCTTTCTTT.

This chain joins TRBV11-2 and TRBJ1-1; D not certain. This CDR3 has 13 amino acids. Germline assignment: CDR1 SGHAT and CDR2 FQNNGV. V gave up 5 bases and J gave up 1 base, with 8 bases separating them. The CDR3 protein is CASSTQKNTEAFF. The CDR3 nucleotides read TGTGCCAGCAGCACACAGAAGAACACTGAAGCTTTCTTT. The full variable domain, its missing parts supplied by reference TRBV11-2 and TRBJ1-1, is EAGVAQSPRYKIIEKRQSVAFWCNPISGHATLYWYQQILGQGPKLLIQFQNNGVVDDSQLPKDRFSAERLKGVDSTLKIQPAKLEDSAVYLCASSTQKNTEAFFGQGTRLTVV.

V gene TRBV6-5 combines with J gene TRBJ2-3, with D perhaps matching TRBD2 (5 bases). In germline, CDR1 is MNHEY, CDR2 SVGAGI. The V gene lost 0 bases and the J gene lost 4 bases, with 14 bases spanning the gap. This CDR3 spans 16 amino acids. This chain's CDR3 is CASSYSVGVPPDTQYF. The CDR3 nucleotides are TGTGCCAGCAGTTACTCGGTCGGGGTCCCTCCAGATACGCAGTATTTT.

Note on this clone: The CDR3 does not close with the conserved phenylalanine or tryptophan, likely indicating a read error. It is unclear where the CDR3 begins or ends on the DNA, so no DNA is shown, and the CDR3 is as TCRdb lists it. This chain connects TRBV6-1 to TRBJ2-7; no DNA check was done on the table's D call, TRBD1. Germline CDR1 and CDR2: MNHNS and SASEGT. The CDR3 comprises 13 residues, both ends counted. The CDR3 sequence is CASSEARDSPLAL.

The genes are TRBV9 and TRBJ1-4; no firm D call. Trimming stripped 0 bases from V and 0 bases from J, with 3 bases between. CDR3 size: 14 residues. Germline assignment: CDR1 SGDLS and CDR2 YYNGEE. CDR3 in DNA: TGTGCCAGCAGCGTAGCCGCAACTAATGAAAAACTGTTTTTT. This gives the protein CASSVAATNEKLFF. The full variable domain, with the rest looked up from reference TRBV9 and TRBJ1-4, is DSGVTQTPKHLITATGQRVTLRCSPRSGDLSVYWYQQSLDQGLQFLIQYYNGEERAKGNILERFSAQQFPDLHSELNLSSLELGDSALYFCASSVAATNEKLFFGSGTQLSVL.

The CDR3 DNA is TGTGCCAGTAGTATGGGACAGCCTAGTTCCGAGCAGTACTTC. Its translation is CASSMGQPSSEQYF. The chain joins TRBV19 to TRBJ2-7; 7 bases map to TRBD1. J lost 6 bases, V lost 3 bases, and 8 bases had no gene match. CDR1 is LNHDA and CDR2 is SQIVND in the germline V gene (reference sequence). The CDR3 sequence is 14 residues long.